These T cell receptor beta chains were read from a single sample in a study of cytomegalovirus exposure and HLA in healthy donors. Profiled with immunoSEQ multiplex PCR; TCRdb holds only in-frame clones, not every one. In the table there are fewer than 200,000 clones, approximately 70% of which are singletons. The specimen was PBMCs. The receptors were sampled from a woman in her forties in good health and CMV-seropositive. Both conserved end residues are trimmed from each CDR3. Each record gives: J gene, V gene, CDR3 protein.

TRBJ2-7 | TRBV10-3 | AISGQGAGEQY
TRBJ2-7 | TRBV5-1 | ASSFLELARGTYEQY
TRBJ1-1 | TRBV25-1 | ASRELRGVETEAF
TRBJ1-5 | TRBV28 | ATRPGGANQPQH
TRBJ2-5 | TRBV6-6 | ASSYFSGVGQETQY
TRBJ1-1 | TRBV25-1 | ASSPLGDMNTEAF
TRBJ2-7 | TRBV6-5 | ASSYWGRGEQY
TRBJ2-1 | TRBV9 | ASSVVAGTPNEQF
TRBJ1-4 | TRBV7-9 | ASSLGSNSNEKLF
TRBJ1-1 | TRBV7-8 | ASSQGAGTEAF